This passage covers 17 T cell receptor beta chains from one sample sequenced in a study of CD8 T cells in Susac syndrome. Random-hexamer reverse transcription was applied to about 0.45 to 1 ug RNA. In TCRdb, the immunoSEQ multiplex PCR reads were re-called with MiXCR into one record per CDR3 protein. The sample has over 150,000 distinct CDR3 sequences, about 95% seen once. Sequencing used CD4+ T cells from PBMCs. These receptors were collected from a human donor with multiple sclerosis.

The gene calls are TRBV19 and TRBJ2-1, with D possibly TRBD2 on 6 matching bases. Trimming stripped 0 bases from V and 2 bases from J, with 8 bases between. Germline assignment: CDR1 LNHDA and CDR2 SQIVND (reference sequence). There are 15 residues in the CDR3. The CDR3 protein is CASSIDGRTYNEQFF. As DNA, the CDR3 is TGTGCCAGTAGTATAGACGGGAGAACCTACAATGAGCAGTTCTTC.

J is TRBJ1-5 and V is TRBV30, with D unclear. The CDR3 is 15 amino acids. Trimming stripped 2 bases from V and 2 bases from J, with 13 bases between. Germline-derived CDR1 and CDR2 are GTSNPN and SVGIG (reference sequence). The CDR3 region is CAWSRGNVGNQPQHF. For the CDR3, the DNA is TGTGCCTGGAGTCGAGGGAACGTGGGCAATCAGCCCCAGCATTTT.

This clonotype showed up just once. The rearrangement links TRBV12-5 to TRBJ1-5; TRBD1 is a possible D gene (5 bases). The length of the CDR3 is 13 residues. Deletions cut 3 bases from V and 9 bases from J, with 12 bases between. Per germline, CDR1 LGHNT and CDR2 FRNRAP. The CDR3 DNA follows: TGTGCTAGTGGTTTCCAGGGAGGTGGGCCCCAGCATTTT. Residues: CASGFQGGGPQHF.

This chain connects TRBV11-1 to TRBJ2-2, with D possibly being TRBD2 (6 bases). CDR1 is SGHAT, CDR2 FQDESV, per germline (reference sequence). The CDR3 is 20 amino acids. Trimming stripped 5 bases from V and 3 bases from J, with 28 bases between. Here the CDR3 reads CASSLHPLAIPQWDTGELFF. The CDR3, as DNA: TGTGCCAGCAGCCTTCACCCCCTAGCGATCCCTCAGTGGGACACCGGGGAGCTGTTTTTT.

The CDR3 loop is CASSPSGGYNEQFF. For the CDR3, the DNA is TGTGCCAGCAGTCCGAGCGGGGGCTACAATGAGCAGTTCTTC. V usage is TRBV3-1 and J usage is TRBJ2-1; TRBD2 matches at 8 bases. Trimming cost V 6 bases and J 3 bases; bases outside gene matches: 4. Germline lookup yields CDR1 LGHDT and CDR2 YNNKEL (reference sequence). The CDR3 is 14 residues long.

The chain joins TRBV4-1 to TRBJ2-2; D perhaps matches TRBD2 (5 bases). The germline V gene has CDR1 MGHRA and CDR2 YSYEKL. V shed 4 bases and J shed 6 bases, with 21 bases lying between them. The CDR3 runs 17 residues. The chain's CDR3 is CASSLLGLRAPAGELFF. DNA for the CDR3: TGCGCCAGCAGCCTGCTTGGCCTGAGGGCGCCGGCCGGGGAGCTGTTTTTT.

Written as DNA, the CDR3 is TGCAGTGCTAGCAGAGGCGACAGGGCAACGGATCAGCCCCAGCATTTT. Translating it yields CSASRGDRATDQPQHF. The J gene is TRBJ1-5, the V gene TRBV20-1; 7 positions agree with TRBD1. Germline V gene lookup returns CDR1 DFQATT and CDR2 SNEGSKA (reference sequence). With V trimmed by 3 bases and J by 5 bases, 13 bases remained unmatched. The CDR3 totals 16 residues.

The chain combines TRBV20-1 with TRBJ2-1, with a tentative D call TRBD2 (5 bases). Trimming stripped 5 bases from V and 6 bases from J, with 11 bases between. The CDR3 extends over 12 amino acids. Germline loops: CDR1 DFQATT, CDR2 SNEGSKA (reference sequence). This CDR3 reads CSASGNPNEQFF. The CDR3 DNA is TGCAGTGCTTCCGGGAACCCCAATGAGCAGTTCTTC.

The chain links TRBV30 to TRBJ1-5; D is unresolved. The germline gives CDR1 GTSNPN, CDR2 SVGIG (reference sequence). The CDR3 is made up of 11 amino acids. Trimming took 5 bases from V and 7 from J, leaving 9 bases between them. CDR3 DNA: TGTGCCTGGGGAGTGGGACAGCCCCAGCATTTT. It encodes CAWGVGQPQHF.

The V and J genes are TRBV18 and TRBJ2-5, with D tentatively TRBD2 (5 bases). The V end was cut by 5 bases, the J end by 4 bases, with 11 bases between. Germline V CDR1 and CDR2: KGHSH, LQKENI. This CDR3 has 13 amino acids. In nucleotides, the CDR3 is TGTGCCAGCTCATTCGGCCGGGGAGAGACCCAGTACTTC. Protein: CASSFGRGETQYF.

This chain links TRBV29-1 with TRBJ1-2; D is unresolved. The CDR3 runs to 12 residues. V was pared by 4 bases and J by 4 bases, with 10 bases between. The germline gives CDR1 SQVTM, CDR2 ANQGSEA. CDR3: CSVVSPLYGYTF. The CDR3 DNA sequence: TGCAGCGTTGTGTCTCCCCTCTATGGCTACACCTTC. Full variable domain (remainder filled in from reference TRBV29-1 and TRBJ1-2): SAVISQKPSRDICQRGTSLTIQCQVDSQVTMMFWYRQQPGQSLTLIATANQGSEATYESGFVIDKFPISRPNLTFSTLTVSNMSPEDSSIYLCSVVSPLYGYTFGSGTRLTVV.

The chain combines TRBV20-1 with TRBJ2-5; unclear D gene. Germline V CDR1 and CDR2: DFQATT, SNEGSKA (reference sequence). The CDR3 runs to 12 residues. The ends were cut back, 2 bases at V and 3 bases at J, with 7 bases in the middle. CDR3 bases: TGCAGTGCTAGAATAGCTGAAGAGACCCAGTACTTC. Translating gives CSARIAEETQYF.

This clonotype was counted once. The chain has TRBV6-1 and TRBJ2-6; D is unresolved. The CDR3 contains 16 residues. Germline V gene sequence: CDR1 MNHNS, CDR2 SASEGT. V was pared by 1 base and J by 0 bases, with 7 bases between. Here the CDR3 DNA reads TGTGCCAGCAGTGAAGTCTGGATCTCTGGGGCCAACGTCCTGACTTTC. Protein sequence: CASSEVWISGANVLTF.

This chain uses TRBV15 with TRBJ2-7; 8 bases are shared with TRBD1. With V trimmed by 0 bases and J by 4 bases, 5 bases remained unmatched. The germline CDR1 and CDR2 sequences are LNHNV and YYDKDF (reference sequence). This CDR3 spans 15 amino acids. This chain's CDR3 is CATSREGGQGYEQYF. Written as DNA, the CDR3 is TGTGCCACCAGCAGAGAGGGAGGACAGGGTTACGAGCAGTACTTC.

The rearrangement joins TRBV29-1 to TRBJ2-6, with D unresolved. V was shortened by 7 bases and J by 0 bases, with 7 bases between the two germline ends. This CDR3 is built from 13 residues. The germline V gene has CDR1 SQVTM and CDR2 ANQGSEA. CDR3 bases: TGCAGCGGGCTGAGCTCTGGGGCCAACGTCCTGACTTTC. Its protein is CSGLSSGANVLTF. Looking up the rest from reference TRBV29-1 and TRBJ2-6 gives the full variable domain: SAVISQKPSRDICQRGTSLTIQCQVDSQVTMMFWYRQQPGQSLTLIATANQGSEATYESGFVIDKFPISRPNLTFSTLTVSNMSPEDSSIYLCSGLSSGANVLTFGAGSRLTVL.

The CDR3 DNA is TGTGCCAGCAGTGAACCACAGGGACTCTACAATGAGCAGTTCTTC. It specifies CASSEPQGLYNEQFF. This chain joins TRBV25-1 and TRBJ2-1, with D tentatively TRBD1 or TRBD2 (6 bases each). CDR3 size: 15 residues. V was cut by 2 bases and J by 3 bases, with 11 bases left in between. The germline V gene has CDR1 MGHDK and CDR2 SYGVNS.

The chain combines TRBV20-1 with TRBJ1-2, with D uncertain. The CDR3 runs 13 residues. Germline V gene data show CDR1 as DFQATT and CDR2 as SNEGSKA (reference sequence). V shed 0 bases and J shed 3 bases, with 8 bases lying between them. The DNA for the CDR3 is TGCAGTGCTAGAGACGTCGGTGACTATGGCTACACCTTC. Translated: CSARDVGDYGYTF.